This is a list of T cell receptor beta chains from one sample in a study of shared clonotypes between healthy human individuals. Sequencing was performed with immunoSEQ multiplex PCR; in TCRdb, only in-frame clones are kept and a portion is missing. The table lists some 2,100,000 clones, approximately 94% of them singletons. The specimen was naive CD4+ T cells sorted from blood. The receptors derive from a man aged 18 to 30 in good health. The CDR3 runs from the conserved cysteine through the conserved F or W. The order of the fields is V gene, J gene, CDR3 protein.

>TRBV5-4|TRBJ2-3
CASSSTFRTDTQYF
>TRBV7-2|TRBJ1-2
CASSLTGTTPNYGYTF
>TRBV29-1|TRBJ2-7
CSAAGAGTNSYEQYF
>TRBV19|TRBJ2-2
CASSMQGLGELFF
>TRBV9|TRBJ2-2
CASSVAGTLNTGELFF
>TRBV5-4|TRBJ2-5
CASSLLSLPREETQYF
>TRBV7-8|TRBJ2-5
CASSAGETQYF
>TRBV7-2|TRBJ1-6
CASSLGQGSYNSPLHF
>TRBV10-2|TRBJ1-4
CASSRDGRNEKLFF
>TRBV2|TRBJ1-2
CASSAGLNYGYTF
>TRBV7-2|TRBJ1-1
CASSLGGVATEAFF
>TRBV11-1|TRBJ1-1
CASSLGTWDQTDTEAFF
>TRBV5-1|TRBJ1-1
CASSPDFVMNTEAFF
>TRBV30|TRBJ2-5
CAWSAQGAGETQYF
>TRBV5-1|TRBJ1-6
CASSAGQAISPLHF
>TRBV7-2|TRBJ2-5
CASSPQRRGLETQYF
>TRBV11-2|TRBJ2-1
CASSLARDLDRLYNEQFF
>TRBV5-1|TRBJ2-5
CASSPDGDSQETQYF
>TRBV6-6|TRBJ2-5
CASSLDYRGTQYF
>TRBV13|TRBJ2-3
CASSRSGTDTQYF
>TRBV4-1|TRBJ1-2
CASSQDHDRTGYTF
>TRBV6-5|TRBJ2-2
CASSSNTGELFF
>TRBV11-2|TRBJ2-4
CASSLDASVLHVAKNIQYF
>TRBV6-1|TRBJ1-1
CASKKGALDTEAFF